The 20 T cell receptor beta chains below all came from one sample that was sequenced in a study of Graves' ophthalmopathy and Graves' hyperthyroidism. TCR beta CDR3 regions were amplified from RNA transcripts. The workflow started with a first-round RT-PCR run with HTBI primers and then moved on to a second-round multiplex PCR. TCRdb reprocessed the multiplex PCR reads with MiXCR, giving one entry per CDR3 protein. Of hundreds of thousands of distinct CDR3 sequences listed, around a fifth are singletons. Sequenced sample: peripheral blood. These receptors all stem from a woman younger than 35 with stable Graves' hyperthyroidism. Some clones in this sample may be carry-over from other donors' samples.

This clonotype appeared many times. This chain uses TRBV28 with TRBJ1-1; D perhaps matches TRBD1 (6 bases). V lost 8 bases and J 6 bases, leaving 19 bases between the germline ends. Germline CDR1 MDHEN, CDR2 SYDVKM. The CDR3 extends over 14 amino acids. The CDR3 DNA is TGTGCCAGCGATTCAATCGGGGGCCAGGCTGAAGCTTTCTTT. The encoded protein is CASDSIGGQAEAFF.

The rearrangement joins TRBV28 to TRBJ2-2, with TRBD2 as a possible D gene (6 bases). The CDR3 is 15 amino acids. Germline-derived CDR1 and CDR2 are MDHEN and SYDVKM. Trimming took off 3 bases at V and 5 bases at J, with 13 bases between the two ends. The CDR3 loop reads CASSLGRSGTGELFF. Written as DNA, the CDR3 is TGTGCCAGCAGTTTGGGGAGGAGCGGGACCGGGGAGCTGTTTTTT.

This clonotype was counted many times. CDR3 sequence reads: CASSPAGDRGGSAFF. The DNA of the CDR3 is TGTGCCAGCAGTCCCGCGGGGGACAGGGGCGGGTCTGCTTTCTTT. The chain joins TRBV12-3 or TRBV12-4 to TRBJ1-1, with 10 bases fitting TRBD1. CDR3 size: 15 residues. J gave up 11 bases and V 5 bases, and 14 bases lay outside the gene matches.

There are many counts of this clonotype. The genes are TRBV20-1 and TRBJ2-7, with TRBD2 matching 11 bases. The CDR3 totals 16 residues. V was clipped by 7 bases and J by 0 bases; unmatched bases: 11. Germline V gives CDR1 DFQATT, CDR2 SNEGSKA (reference sequence). The CDR3 reads CSGTWASGGSSYEQYF. For the CDR3, the DNA is TGCAGTGGGACATGGGCTAGCGGGGGGAGCTCCTACGAGCAGTACTTC.

The chain carries TRBV28 and TRBJ2-7; the D gene could be TRBD1 or TRBD2 (5 bases each). V dropped 4 bases and J dropped 2 bases, with 9 bases sitting between them. Per germline, CDR1 MDHEN and CDR2 SYDVKM. The CDR3 has 13 amino acids. CDR3 coding DNA: TGTGCCAGCAGTTGGGGGTTCGCCTACGAGCAGTACTTC. Protein product: CASSWGFAYEQYF.

This clonotype has at least ten counts. The gene calls are TRBV12-3 or TRBV12-4 and TRBJ1-5; 9 positions match TRBD1. This CDR3 has 15 residues. Trimming cost V 6 bases and J 3 bases; bases outside gene matches: 6. CDR3 nucleotides: TGTGCCAGCAGCTATGGGACAGGGTTCAATCAGCCCCAGCATTTT. This encodes CASSYGTGFNQPQHF.

The V gene is TRBV18, the J gene TRBJ1-2, with D hard to call. The CDR3 covers 14 residues. Trimming left V 2 bases short and J 4 bases short, with 11 bases between. The germline CDR1 and CDR2 sequences are KGHSH and LQKENI. CDR3 amino acids: CASSPAGDPYGYTF. DNA of the CDR3: TGTGCCAGCTCACCAGCGGGTGACCCCTATGGCTACACCTTC.

V gene TRBV12-3 or TRBV12-4 combines with J gene TRBJ1-1; TRBD1 agrees at 10 bases. The CDR3 contains 13 residues. Trimming took 6 bases from V and 8 from J; bases not matched to a gene: 6. The CDR3 loop reads CASRKVGQGEAFF. In DNA form, the CDR3 reads TGTGCCAGCAGGAAGGTGGGACAGGGGGAAGCTTTCTTT.

This chain links TRBV20-1 with TRBJ2-7; 8 positions agree with TRBD2. The V gene end was trimmed by 5 bases and the J gene end by 4 bases; junction bases not matched to a gene: 1. From germline, CDR1 is DFQATT and CDR2 SNEGSKA (reference sequence). The CDR3 runs to 11 residues. The CDR3 DNA reads TGCAGTGCTGGCGGGAGGTACGAGCAGTACTTC. Translating gives CSAGGRYEQYF.

There are many counts of this clonotype. CDR3 DNA: TGTGCCAGCATTCGAGGGGGCTGCACTGAAGCTTTCTTT. It yields the protein CASIRGGCTEAFF. The chain uses TRBV6-9 and TRBJ1-1, with TRBD1 identical over 7 bases. CDR1 is MNHGY, CDR2 SVAAGI, per germline. There are 13 residues in the CDR3. The trim removed 7 bases at V and 4 bases at J, leaving 6 bases unmatched.

This clonotype was detected ten times or more. The chain carries TRBV6-1 and TRBJ2-7; 8 positions match TRBD2. This CDR3 is built from 17 residues. V lost 2 bases, J lost 6 bases, and 15 bases stayed unmatched. The germline V gene encodes CDR1 MNHNS and CDR2 SASEGT. Written as DNA, the CDR3 is TGTGCCAGCAGTGAACGGAGGAGCGGGAGAGTGGGATGCGAGCAGTACTTC. Protein product: CASSERRSGRVGCEQYF.

The gene calls are TRBV10-3 and TRBJ2-2; 7 bases match TRBD2. Germline loops: CDR1 ENHRY, CDR2 SYGVKD. There are 15 residues in the CDR3. V lost 6 bases to trimming and J lost 1 base; unmatched junction nucleotides: 5. CDR3 protein: CAIRRPSGNTGELFF. The DNA for the CDR3 is TGTGCCATCAGGCGGCCTAGCGGGAACACCGGGGAGCTGTTTTTT.

This clonotype showed up many times. The CDR3 region is CASSVTGGDQPQHF. The DNA of the CDR3 is TGTGCCAGCAGTGTAACAGGGGGGGATCAGCCCCAGCATTTT. This sequence joins TRBV2 and TRBJ1-5, with 8 bases identical to TRBD1. The CDR3 loop spans 14 amino acids. Germline V gives CDR1 SNHLY, CDR2 FYNNEI. V lost 4 bases, J lost 5 bases, and 4 bases stayed unmatched.

This clonotype has ten or more counts. The rearrangement uses TRBV4-1 and TRBJ1-1; D is possibly TRBD1 (6 bases). The CDR3 contains 15 residues. In germline, CDR1 is MGHRA, CDR2 YSYEKL. Trimming shortened V by 0 bases and J by 0 bases, and 8 bases separated the two germline ends. CDR3 bases: TGCGCCAGCAGCCAAGATGGACAGATGAACACTGAAGCTTTCTTT. Translation: CASSQDGQMNTEAFF.

This clonotype was observed once. The V and J genes are TRBV28 and TRBJ2-7, with a weak D call TRBD1 (6 bases). Germline CDR1 and CDR2: MDHEN and SYDVKM. The CDR3 sequence is 14 residues long. Between the trimmed V and J ends, which lost 2 bases and 7 bases, there was a span of 15 bases. The CDR3 sequence is CASSLNAGAGEQYF. In DNA form, the CDR3 reads TGTGCCAGCAGTTTAAATGCAGGGGCGGGTGAGCAGTACTTC. Drawing the rest from reference TRBV28 and TRBJ2-7, the complete variable domain is DVKVTQSSRYLVKRTGEKVFLECVQDMDHENMFWYRQDPGLGLRLIYFSYDVKMKEKGDIPEGYSVSREKKERFSLILESASTNQTSMYLCASSLNAGAGEQYFGPGTRLTVT.

This sequence joins TRBV6-2 or TRBV6-3 and TRBJ1-6; D remains unclear. Deletions cut 2 bases from V and 9 bases from J, with 8 bases between. The CDR3 contains 13 residues. The germline gives CDR1 MNHEY, CDR2 SVGEGT. CDR3 DNA: TGTGCCAGCAGTTACAAGCTGGTTTCACCCCTCCACTTT. Its translation is CASSYKLVSPLHF.

The table lists this clonotype with many counts. The chain has TRBV2 and TRBJ1-2, with 9 bases aligning to TRBD1. Trimming cost V 7 bases and J 0 bases; bases outside gene matches: 3. The CDR3 sequence is 14 residues long. Germline-derived CDR1 and CDR2 are SNHLY and FYNNEI. The CDR3 loop is CASKGTGSNYGYTF. The CDR3 nucleotides read TGTGCCAGCAAAGGGACAGGGTCTAACTATGGCTACACCTTC.

This clonotype has a count of ten or more. This chain links TRBV7-2 with TRBJ1-5; D may be TRBD1 (5 bases). Germline V CDR1 and CDR2: SGHTA, FQGNSA. The CDR3 is made up of 14 amino acids. Trimming stripped 4 bases from V and 6 bases from J, with 13 bases between. DNA of the CDR3: TGTGCCAGCAGCTCAAGAGGCGGGGGTCAGCCCCAGCATTTT. It encodes CASSSRGGGQPQHF.

This clonotype was counted a few times. V and J are TRBV27 and TRBJ1-5; weak D call: TRBD1 (6 bases). This CDR3 spans 15 amino acids. V was cut by 4 bases and J by 2 bases, with 12 bases left in between. Per germline, CDR1 MNHEY and CDR2 SMNVEV (reference sequence). The CDR3 here is CASSSGALGNQPQHF. CDR3 bases: TGTGCCAGCAGTTCAGGGGCGCTGGGCAATCAGCCCCAGCATTTT.

The table lists this clonotype with a count of one. A much larger clone is a single base away; this may be a read error. The V and J genes are TRBV15 and TRBJ2-7; D call uncertain. Germline V lookup: CDR1 LNHNV, CDR2 YYDKDF (reference sequence). The length of the CDR3 is 13 residues. The CDR3, as DNA: TGTGCCATCAGCAGAGATCTAGGGTCCGAGCAGTACTTC. It encodes CAISRDLGSEQYF.